This entry features one TCR beta chain sequence. Which antigen it targets is not known. Base qualities are not recorded, but no much larger clone differs from it by a single base. The sample comes from a study of cytomegalovirus exposure and HLA in healthy donors (TCRdb year 2017). In terms of the full investigation: In an earlier analysis of approximately 640 of the donors, roughly 300 Gb of sequence data and just under 120 million unique TCR beta sequences from about 190 million T cells were reported. The study profiled the T cell repertoires of hundreds of subjects by immunosequencing and related them to cytomegalovirus serostatus. On average, roughly 250,000 unique TCR beta nucleotide sequences were sequenced per donor among more than 350 genotyped donors of the cohort, with roughly 18% of those sequences being non-productive. Along with the roughly 700-subject first cohort, a separate validation cohort of over a hundred different subjects was used. An earlier analysis of fewer than 700 of the donors applied high-throughput TCR beta sequencing to assess whether each TCR beta V gene segment acted as functional or pseudogenic. Roughly 300 gigabases of sequencing data and approximately 80 million unique TCR sequences were included in an early release covering around 600 HLA-typed donors. Because of strong linkage in the cohort, five DR-DQ haplotypes were treated as single units for association and clustering. The number of typed donors differed by locus: 629-630 for A, B, C, DRB1 and DQB1; 500 to 550 for DQA1; 606 for DPA1; and roughly 470 for DPB1. The genetic ancestry cluster associated with self-reported Caucasian donors included roughly four fifths of the approximately 410 genotyped donors. Rather than using new phenotypic data, the later analysis identified candidate immune exposures from TCR beta sequences and from how often those sequences occurred across donors. Genome-wide SNP genotypes for about 65% of the 666 donors were used in a later genetic analysis, which treated that subset as a discovery cohort. The study aimed to test whether signatures of past pathogen exposure could be identified by cataloging public T cell receptors. A later analysis re-examined previously published TCR beta repertoires from more than 600 donors and added high-resolution HLA genotyping to investigate patterns of TCR occurrence. Donor age, sex, ethnicity and CMV serostatus were compiled together with the repertoire data. Every repertoire in the discovery cohort had been generated on one and the same sequencing platform. HLA typing included class I and class II loci at four-digit resolution. The study combined high-throughput TCR immunosequencing, statistical association of individual TCRs with disease status, and machine learning to predict cytomegalovirus infection status. Results and caveats for the whole study, not just this receptor: Correlated functional status among segregating V segments might be attributable to linkage disequilibrium, but an unknown experimental factor could not be ruled out. The only immune exposure information available for the cohort was CMV serostatus. The study listed 150 to 200 TCR beta chains as associated with cytomegalovirus. An association between a missense DCLRE1C variant and V-gene and J-gene trimming of TCR beta chains was found in a later genetic analysis and replicated in an independent cohort. According to a later analysis, most CMV-associated TCR beta chains appeared to be HLA-restricted, and the HLA associations seemed to be driven largely by CMV exposure. The classifier was reported to diagnose cytomegalovirus status with high specificity and sensitivity in both the original cohort and the validation cohort. A group of highly shared sequence variants was considered likely to be a technical artifact of the sequencing pipeline. The presence/absence analyses assumed that sequencing depth was roughly uniform across donors, and that assumption may not be true. In this cohort, only TCR beta chains were sequenced, and detectable features were limited by the absence of alpha or paired-chain data. A later analysis found that HLA-associated TCR beta chains were more clonally expanded and had lower generation probabilities than equally common non-associated chains. In a later genetic analysis, fewer N-insertions in productive TCRs were reported among donors in an Asian-associated ancestry cluster than the roughly 700-donor mean. The 87-base-pair reads could not distinguish some IMGT-functional V segments, including TRBV6-2 and TRBV6-3, so those segments were excluded. Across donors, most TCR sequences were observed very rarely, whereas some public TCRs were present in many individuals. A further reported finding was that TCR beta sequences accurately predicted the HLA-A and HLA-B alleles for most subjects in the first cohort. When HLA alleles, especially DR and DQ, strongly co-occurred, attributing TCR associations to individual alleles was difficult. Because counts were too low, roughly 18 rarely observed V segments, including chromosome 9 orphons, were left out of the earlier analysis of a few hundred of the donors. In a later analysis, several top co-occurrence clusters were reported to appear linked to parvovirus B19, influenza, CMV and Epstein-Barr virus. In a later analysis, about 16,000 TCR beta sequences were associated with specific HLA alleles at a false discovery rate of 0.05. In an earlier analysis of approximately 590 of the donors, most TCR beta V segments were observed in productive rearrangements about 87% or about 30% of the time, broadly matching IMGT annotations. Because HLA typing was unavailable for some donors at each locus, only the typed subset was used in association tests. In vitro tests confirmed that a few of the cytomegalovirus-associated TCR beta chains recognize cytomegalovirus antigens. In a later analysis, the rate of TCR association differed among HLA loci, with DRB1 alleles having the most associated TCRs and HLA-C alleles having the fewest. According to the authors, the approach could potentially be generalized to other disease states and immunological phenotypes.

The CDR3 covers 14 residues, taking in both the cysteine and the phenylalanine. Only the CDR3 portion is preserved as DNA: 42 bases, with reading frame beginning at the first base. CDR1 and CDR2 are read off the germline V gene as SGDLS and YYNGEE. V drops 4 bases and J drops 5 bases, leaving 15 bases in between. The library was produced with the immunoSEQ multiplex PCR assay. A mixture of 60 forward primers for TCR Vbeta segments and 13 reverse primers for TCR Jbeta segments was used in the multiplex PCR. The CDR3 region of rearranged TCR beta genes was amplified from genomic DNA by a multiplex PCR assay. The Illumina HiSeq System was used to sequence the amplified TCR beta libraries as 87-base-pair reads. Regarding the original processing steps: Across the 500 to 700 repertoires, a later analysis counted about 81 million unique TCR beta chains, 9 million to 14 million of which were shared by at least two donors. To remove PCR and sequencing errors, raw reads were error-corrected and collapsed into unique sequences using a nearest-neighbor algorithm that merged closely related sequences. V, D and J gene segments were assigned by aligning CDR3 sequences to IMGT reference sequences. Each retained sequence needed at least a six-nucleotide match to both a V gene segment and a J gene segment. A rearrangement counted as productive if the CDR3 had no stop codons and remained in frame with V and J, and every other rearrangement counted as non-productive. CDR3 was defined by IMGT convention, running from the second conserved V-encoded cysteine to the conserved J-encoded phenylalanine. The earlier analysis of about 530 of the donors excluded any sequence lacking an unambiguous match to a single V gene segment. In an earlier analysis of 450 to 700 of the donors, V segments were called functional above 56.7% productive rearrangements and were called segregating when the between-donor standard deviation exceeded 5%. A statistical classification framework was built to diagnose cytomegalovirus status from the catalog of TCR beta chain sequences. V and J gene assignment, in a later analysis, came from comparing TCR nucleotide sequences with IMGT/GENE-DB human TR gene sequences. The TCRdist pipeline was used in a later analysis to assign CDR3 sequences and most-parsimonious VDJ recombination scenarios. In a later analysis, each TCR beta chain was defined by its CDR3 amino acid sequence together with its V-gene family, and reads lacking a unique V-gene family were excluded. To address suspected cross-contamination and a sequencing artifact, a later analysis removed 550 to 750 highly shared, low-generation-probability nucleotide sequences. In a later analysis, a clonal expansion index was calculated for each public chain from normalized within-repertoire ranks of inferred template counts. In a later analysis, generation probabilities were computed using a VDJ recombination model fitted to out-of-frame rearrangements, and the results were checked against IGoR. In a later analysis, hypergeometric tests were used to score TCR-TCR, TCR-HLA and TCR-CMV co-occurrence, with a repertoire-size bias correction applied to TCR pairs. A later analysis estimated false discovery rates by permuting HLA or CMV assignments 20 times. In a later analysis, co-occurring TCRs were grouped using DBSCAN, and TCRdist sequence similarity was added for clustering within HLA-allele-positive subsets. Repertoires with fewer than 30,000 or more than 120,000 public chains were left out of co-occurrence clustering, as were five repertoires with anomalous nucleotide sharing. TCRdb provides this immuneACCESS table in a form limited to in-frame rearrangements. Some clones are lacking; in checked studies, under half of them reflect an unresolved V gene, and why the rest are absent is not known. The D gene and trimming were derived from the DNA, and the V and J assignments and clone size from that table. Here the sample has about 110,000 clones; 80% to 90% occur a single time. Jointly, the top ten make up roughly 1.6% of the sample.

In total, more than 500 healthy bone marrow donors made up the cohort. All cohort members were sampled while nominally healthy, although unrecorded immune exposures were likely present. The donor tested CMV seronegative, placing the donor among the 350 or so seronegative members of the cohort. Each donor provided a peripheral blood sample, and peripheral blood mononuclear cells were used for TCR beta sequencing. The Qiagen DNeasy Blood Extraction Kit was used to extract genomic DNA from the blood cell samples. The rearranged segments are TRBV9 and TRBJ1-1, with an unclear D gene assignment. Sequenced input: PBMCs. The sequence was collected from a man between 45 and 60 years old in good health and CMV-seronegative. The DNA sequence is as follows: TGTGCCAGCAGCCCCTCAGGCGTCAGGACTGAAGCTTTCTTT. Its translation is CASSPSGVRTEAFF.